This TCR beta chain was profiled in a study of human T cells and chemical hapten exposure. General study points: Versus controls, expanded TCRs had significantly more large CDR3 similarity clusters. Donors had alopecia, so their immune response may differ from healthy people's.

Described time point: patch test 2, 6 weeks after DPC sensitization. As to treatment: therapeutic diphenylcyclopropenone sensitization with weekly scalp DPC. Alopecia patients deemed DPC-suitable, aged 18 to 70, excluding pregnancy. Germline lookup yields CDR1 SGHRS and CDR2 YFSETQ. Between the trimmed V and J ends, which lost 4 bases and 4 bases, there was a span of 11 bases. The CDR3 is 13 amino acids. Each CDR3 protein is one row after TCRdb ran MiXCR on the RACE reads. Of roughly 380,000 distinct CDR3 sequences detected, about 6.9% appear once; the ten largest clones hold 4.5% to 6%. This clonotype was seen only a few times. Its antigen remains unidentified.

Sequencing was performed on whole blood, taken in connection with sensitization to the hapten diphenylcyclopropenone (DPC). This clonotype was obtained from a woman under 30 with alopecia areata. Some clones in this sample may be carry-over from other donors' samples. This chain uses TRBV5-1 with TRBJ1-2; perhaps TRBD1 as D (5 bases). The CDR3 region has the DNA TGCGCCAGCAGCGCGGGACTCAGCTATGGCTACACCTTC. Translation gives CASSAGLSYGYTF.